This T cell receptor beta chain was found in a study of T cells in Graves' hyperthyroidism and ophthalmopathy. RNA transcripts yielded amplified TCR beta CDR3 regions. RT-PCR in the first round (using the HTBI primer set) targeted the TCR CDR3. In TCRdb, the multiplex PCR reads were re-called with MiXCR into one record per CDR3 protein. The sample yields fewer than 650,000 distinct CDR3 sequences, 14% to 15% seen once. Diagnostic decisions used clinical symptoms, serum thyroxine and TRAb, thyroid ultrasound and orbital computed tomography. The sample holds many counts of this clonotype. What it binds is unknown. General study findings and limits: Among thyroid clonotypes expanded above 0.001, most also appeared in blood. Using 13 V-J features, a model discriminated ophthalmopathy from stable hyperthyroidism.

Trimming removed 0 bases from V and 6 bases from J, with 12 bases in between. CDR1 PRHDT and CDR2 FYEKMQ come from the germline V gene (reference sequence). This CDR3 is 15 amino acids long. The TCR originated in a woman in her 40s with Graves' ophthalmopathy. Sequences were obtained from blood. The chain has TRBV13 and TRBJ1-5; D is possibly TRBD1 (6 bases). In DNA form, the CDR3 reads TGTGCCAGCAGCTTAGGCCGGGGGCCCCGTCAGCCCCAGCATTTT. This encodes CASSLGRGPRQPQHF. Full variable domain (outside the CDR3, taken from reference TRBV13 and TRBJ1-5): AAGVIQSPRHLIKEKRETATLKCYPIPRHDTVYWYQQGPGQDPQFLISFYEKMQSDKGSIPDRFSAQQFSDYHSELNMSSLELGDSALYFCASSLGRGPRQPQHFGDGTRLSIL.